This T cell receptor beta chain was obtained from a study of blood T cell repertoires in COVID-19. Study details: The analysed material was cDNA or gDNA that came from T cells, B-cell-depleted T cells, or PBMCs.

Followed longitudinally, the Seattle patients had been enrolled during active infection. J was trimmed by 3 bases and V by 6 bases; bases with no gene match: 13. Germline V CDR1 and CDR2: KGHSH, LQKENI. CDR3 length equals 16 residues. In the original workflow: Reference gene primer amplification gave estimated nucleated cell counts. Repertoires were generated with immunoSEQ multiplex PCR, while TCRdb's copy carries only in-frame clones and drops some. For V, J and clone size, that table is used; D and trimming come from the DNA. The data contain roughly 340,000 clones, about 89% of them seen just once; the ten biggest clones take up about 6.9%.

The source of this sequence is a woman in her forties or fifties with COVID-19, enrolled during active disease. Sequencing used peripheral blood. This chain joins TRBV18 and TRBJ2-5; 7 bases agree with TRBD1. CDR3 in amino acids: CASSPVAGTAKETQYF. The CDR3 DNA sequence: TGTGCCAGCTCCCCCGTTGCTGGGACAGCAAAAGAGACCCAGTACTTC.